Detailed here is one T cell receptor beta chain. Patients in the study, people with chemo-refractory metastatic non-small-cell lung cancer, received focal radiation plus ipilimumab CTLA-4 blockade. Method: immunoSEQ multiplex PCR; TCRdb's copy keeps in-frame clones and lacks some. The sample holds 57,000 or so clones; approximately 80% are singletons and the top ten take 4.4%. This record comes from a study of radiotherapy plus CTLA-4 blockade in lung cancer. About the study: Objective responses were documented in under 20% of patients, with disease control in approximately 31%.

Germline V gene lookup returns CDR1 SEHNR and CDR2 FQNEAQ (reference sequence). The CDR3 runs 19 residues. V shed 1 base and J 0 bases; nucleotides not matched to a gene: 11. The sample here was peripheral blood, taken from a patient treated with radiotherapy plus ipilimumab. The V and J genes are TRBV7-9 and TRBJ1-5; TRBD1 aligns across 8 bases. The sequence was collected from a human donor with non-small cell lung cancer who had a complete response to radiotherapy plus ipilimumab. CDR3 region: CASSLGTGQDLNSNQPQHF. The CDR3, as DNA: TGTGCCAGCAGCTTAGGAACGGGACAGGATCTAAATAGCAATCAGCCCCAGCATTTT.